These 21 T cell receptor beta chains share one sample of origin, sequenced in a study of cytomegalovirus exposure and HLA in healthy donors (dated by TCRdb to about 2017). Libraries were built with the immunoSEQ multiplex PCR assay. The multiplex PCR relied on a mix of 60 forward primers for TCR Vbeta segments and 13 reverse primers for TCR Jbeta segments. TCRdb holds this immuneACCESS table with in-frame rearrangements only. Some clones are missing; in checked studies, unresolved V genes explain under half, and the rest has no known cause. In all, the sample holds under 250,000 clones, and 60% to 80% of those were seen once. The ten most abundant clones make up 1.8% of the sample. The source material was PBMCs. The source is a male donor in good health and CMV-seronegative.

V gene TRBV5-5 combines with J gene TRBJ2-7; possibly TRBD1 for D (6 bases). Germline V gene sequence: CDR1 SGHKS, CDR2 YYEKEE (reference sequence). Trimming took off 3 bases at V and 3 bases at J, with 16 bases between the two ends. The CDR3 is 15 amino acids. For the CDR3, the DNA is TGTGCCAGCAGCTCCGGACCAGGGGACCACTACGAGCAGTACTTC. This encodes CASSSGPGDHYEQYF.

This clone came up a few times. The chain joins TRBV5-1 to TRBJ2-3; TRBD1 matches 8 bases. The CDR3 length is 14 residues. The germline V gene has CDR1 SGHRS and CDR2 YFSETQ. With V trimmed by 4 bases and J by 6 bases, 7 bases remained unmatched. The chain's CDR3 is CASSLGQVADTQYF. CDR3 nucleotides: TGCGCCAGCAGCCTGGGACAGGTTGCCGATACGCAGTATTTT. Supplemented by reference TRBV5-1 and TRBJ2-3, the full variable domain reads KAGVTQTPRYLIKTRGQQVTLSCSPISGHRSVSWYQQTPGQGLQFLFEYFSETQRNKGNFPGRFSGRQFSNSRSEMNVSTLELGDSALYLCASSLGQVADTQYFGPGTRLTVL.

This chain links TRBV5-6 with TRBJ2-2, with TRBD1 matching 10 bases. This CDR3 contains 15 residues. V shed 2 bases and J 4 bases; nucleotides not matched to a gene: 2. Germline CDR1 and CDR2: SGHDT and YYEEEE. The CDR3 spells CASSFRDRGTGELFF. The CDR3 DNA reads as TGTGCCAGCAGCTTCCGGGACAGGGGCACCGGGGAGCTGTTTTTT.

The CDR3 sequence is CASRDRYMNTEAFF. CDR3 sequence (DNA): TGTGCCAGCAGGGACAGATACATGAACACTGAAGCTTTCTTT. The chain employs TRBV6-1 and TRBJ1-1; possibly TRBD1 for D (6 bases). Germline assignment: CDR1 MNHNS and CDR2 SASEGT. This CDR3 has 14 amino acids. Deletions cut 6 bases from V and 0 bases from J, with 11 bases between.

The chain combines TRBV7-2 with TRBJ2-5; no definite D call. CDR1 and CDR2 from the germline V gene are SGHTA and FQGNSA. V shed 1 base and J shed 1 base, with 10 bases lying between them. The CDR3 covers 15 residues. The CDR3 DNA is TGTGCCAGCAGCTTAGTCAGGTTTTCCCAAGAGACCCAGTACTTC. Translation gives CASSLVRFSQETQYF.

The CDR3 loop reads CASSSSSGTTDTQYF. DNA for the CDR3: TGTGCCAGCAGCTCATCTAGCGGGACCACAGATACGCAGTATTTT. This chain connects TRBV9 to TRBJ2-3, with 9 bases that match TRBD2. The CDR3 is 15 residues long. Germline V gives CDR1 SGDLS, CDR2 YYNGEE. Trimming removed 4 bases from V and 2 bases from J; junction bases left unmatched: 5. Filled out from reference TRBV9 and TRBJ2-3, the complete variable domain reads DSGVTQTPKHLITATGQRVTLRCSPRSGDLSVYWYQQSLDQGLQFLIQYYNGEERAKGNILERFSAQQFPDLHSELNLSSLELGDSALYFCASSSSSGTTDTQYFGPGTRLTVL.

The CDR3 region has the DNA TGCGCCAGCAGCTTGGCAGGGGCCCAAGAGACCCAGTACTTC. Residues: CASSLAGAQETQYF. The V call is TRBV5-1, the J call TRBJ2-5; D might be TRBD1 (6 bases). The V and J ends lost 0 bases and 1 base respectively, with 7 bases between them. CDR3 length equals 14 residues. Germline V CDR1 and CDR2: SGHRS, YFSETQ. Full variable domain (outside the CDR3, taken from reference TRBV5-1 and TRBJ2-5): KAGVTQTPRYLIKTRGQQVTLSCSPISGHRSVSWYQQTPGQGLQFLFEYFSETQRNKGNFPGRFSGRQFSNSRSEMNVSTLELGDSALYLCASSLAGAQETQYFGPGTRLLVL.

On this clone itself: This specimen includes other DNA sequences encoding the same CDR3. The chain links TRBV5-1 to TRBJ2-3; TRBD1 matches 10 bases. This CDR3 is built from 15 residues. With V trimmed by 3 bases and J by 0 bases, 1 base remained unmatched. The V gene's germline CDR1 is SGHRS and CDR2 YFSETQ. CDR3 region: CASSSGQGSTDTQYF. CDR3 nucleotide sequence: TGCGCCAGCAGCTCGGGACAGGGGAGCACAGATACGCAGTATTTT.

V gene TRBV14 combines with J gene TRBJ1-2, with 10 bases fitting TRBD1. The germline V gene has CDR1 SGHDN and CDR2 FVKESK. The CDR3 contains 13 residues. J lost 8 bases, V lost 4 bases, and 4 bases had no gene match. CDR3 loop: CASSPGTGVGYTF. The DNA for the CDR3 is TGTGCCAGCAGCCCCGGGACAGGGGTAGGCTACACCTTC.

This chain joins TRBV7-2 and TRBJ1-1; a weak D match, TRBD1 (5 bases). CDR1 is SGHTA and CDR2 is FQGNSA in the germline V gene. Trimming pared 4 bases from V and 5 bases from J, leaving 17 bases between. The CDR3 has 15 amino acids. In DNA, the CDR3 is TGTGCCAGCAGCTCCACCTCAGGGCGGCGGACTGAAGCTTTCTTT. This encodes CASSSTSGRRTEAFF.

V and J are TRBV5-5 and TRBJ2-7, with D maybe TRBD2 (6 bases). This CDR3 region has 15 residues. The germline V gene has CDR1 SGHKS and CDR2 YYEKEE (reference sequence). V was trimmed by 3 bases and J by 2 bases, leaving 15 bases between them. The CDR3 DNA sequence: TGTGCCAGCAGCTCACGTGGGGGGATCGCCTACGAGCAGTACTTC. Residues: CASSSRGGIAYEQYF. The full variable domain, completed using reference TRBV5-5 and TRBJ2-7, is DAGVTQSPTHLIKTRGQQVTLRCSPISGHKSVSWYQQVLGQGPQFIFQYYEKEERGRGNFPDRFSARQFPNYSSELNVNALLLGDSALYLCASSSRGGIAYEQYFGPGTRLTVT.

V is TRBV5-4 and J is TRBJ1-1, with a possible D match to TRBD1 (5 bases). The CDR3 consists of 15 residues. The germline CDR1 and CDR2 sequences are SGHNT and YYREEE (reference sequence). V shed 4 bases and J shed 4 bases, with 17 bases lying between them. DNA of the CDR3: TGTGCCAGCAGCCACGCGCGGGGCGAAAGCACTGAAGCTTTCTTT. Translation gives CASSHARGESTEAFF.

The rearrangement uses TRBV29-1 and TRBJ2-7; a possible D gene is TRBD2 (6 bases). Deletions cut 5 bases from V and 7 bases from J, with 18 bases between. Germline V gene sequence: CDR1 SQVTM, CDR2 ANQGSEA. The CDR3 loop spans 13 amino acids. The CDR3 reads CSVYAGLGPEQYF. The CDR3 region has the DNA TGCAGCGTTTACGCGGGGCTTGGACCTGAGCAGTACTTC.

This rearrangement joins TRBV6-6 to TRBJ2-4, with D perhaps matching TRBD2 (5 bases). Germline V CDR1 and CDR2: MNHNY, SVGAGI (reference sequence). Trimming pared 5 bases from V and 3 bases from J, leaving 14 bases between. CDR3 length: 15 amino acids. CDR3 sequence reads: CASSIGLLSKNIQYF. CDR3 DNA: TGTGCCAGCAGTATAGGACTTCTCAGCAAAAACATTCAGTACTTC.

This chain links TRBV13 with TRBJ2-1, with TRBD1 matching 8 bases. In germline, CDR1 is PRHDT, CDR2 FYEKMQ (reference sequence). The CDR3 extends over 15 amino acids. Trimming at V came to 3 bases and at J to 8 bases, leaving 9 bases not matched to a gene. CDR3 sequence reads: CASSFLGQGPHEQFF. CDR3 nucleotides: TGTGCCAGCAGCTTTCTCGGACAGGGTCCCCATGAGCAGTTCTTC.

The chain links TRBV5-1 to TRBJ2-1, with TRBD1 identical over 9 bases. Germline-derived CDR1 and CDR2 are SGHRS and YFSETQ. The CDR3 totals 14 residues. Trimming took 4 bases from V and 14 from J; bases not matched to a gene: 13. The CDR3 sequence: CASSPGDRAVREFF. CDR3 coding DNA: TGCGCCAGCAGCCCCGGGGACAGGGCGGTAAGGGAGTTCTTC. The variable domain in full, completed from reference TRBV5-1 and TRBJ2-1, reads KAGVTQTPRYLIKTRGQQVTLSCSPISGHRSVSWYQQTPGQGLQFLFEYFSETQRNKGNFPGRFSGRQFSNSRSEMNVSTLELGDSALYLCASSPGDRAVREFFGPGTRLTVL.

The chain joins TRBV9 to TRBJ1-1, with unresolved D. Germline CDR1 and CDR2: SGDLS and YYNGEE. This CDR3 region has 14 residues. The V and J ends lost 0 bases and 2 bases respectively, with 8 bases between them. CDR3 bases: TGTGCCAGCAGCGTAGGACAATATAACACTGAAGCTTTCTTT. It yields the protein CASSVGQYNTEAFF.

The chain has TRBV11-2 and TRBJ1-1; the D is unclear. This CDR3 region has 14 residues. V lost 5 bases, J lost 5 bases, and 15 bases lay in between. Germline V gene sequence: CDR1 SGHAT, CDR2 FQNNGV. In DNA form, the CDR3 reads TGTGCCAGCAGCGAACTCCTCCGGGGAACTGAAGCTTTCTTT. Protein sequence: CASSELLRGTEAFF.

This sequence joins TRBV7-3 and TRBJ2-1; TRBD2 agrees at 12 bases. There are 15 residues in the CDR3. V dropped 5 bases and J dropped 10; count of bases not matched to a gene: 9. Germline loops: CDR1 SGHTA, CDR2 FQGTGA. The CDR3 reads CASSSASGGAREQFF. DNA of the CDR3: TGTGCCAGCAGCAGCGCTAGCGGGGGGGCCCGGGAGCAGTTCTTC.

The chain is built from TRBV6-5 and TRBJ1-6; 7 nucleotides line up with TRBD1. Germline V gene data show CDR1 as MNHEY and CDR2 as SVGAGI. After removal of 4 bases from V and 7 bases from J, the junction contained 7 bases not matched to a gene. This CDR3 comprises 15 residues. CDR3 amino acids: CASSSRGAGNSPLHF. The DNA of the CDR3 is TGTGCCAGCAGTTCCAGGGGGGCGGGCAATTCACCCCTCCACTTT.

V usage is TRBV6-4 and J usage is TRBJ2-7; 8 bases match TRBD2. The CDR3 extends over 15 amino acids. CDR1 is MRHNA and CDR2 is SNTAGT in the germline V gene. Unmatched junction bases numbered 11, after V lost 8 bases and J lost 2 bases. CDR3 sequence: CASLRAGANPYEQYF. DNA for the CDR3: TGTGCCAGCCTTCGAGCGGGGGCGAACCCCTACGAGCAGTACTTC.